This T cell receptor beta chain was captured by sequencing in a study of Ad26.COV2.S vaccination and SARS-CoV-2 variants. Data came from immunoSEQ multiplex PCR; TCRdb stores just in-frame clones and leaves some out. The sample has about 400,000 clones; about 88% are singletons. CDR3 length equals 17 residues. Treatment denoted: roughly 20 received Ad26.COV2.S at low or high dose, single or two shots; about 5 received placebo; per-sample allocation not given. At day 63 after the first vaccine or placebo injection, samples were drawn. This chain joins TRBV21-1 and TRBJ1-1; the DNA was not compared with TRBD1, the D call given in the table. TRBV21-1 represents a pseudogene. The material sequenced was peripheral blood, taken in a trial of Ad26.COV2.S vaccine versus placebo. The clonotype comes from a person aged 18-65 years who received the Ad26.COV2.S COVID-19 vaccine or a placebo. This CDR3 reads CASSGGMTGEASGEAFF. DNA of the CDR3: TGTGCCAGCAGCGGCGGGATGACAGGGGAAGCCTCGGGTGAAGCTTTCTTT.